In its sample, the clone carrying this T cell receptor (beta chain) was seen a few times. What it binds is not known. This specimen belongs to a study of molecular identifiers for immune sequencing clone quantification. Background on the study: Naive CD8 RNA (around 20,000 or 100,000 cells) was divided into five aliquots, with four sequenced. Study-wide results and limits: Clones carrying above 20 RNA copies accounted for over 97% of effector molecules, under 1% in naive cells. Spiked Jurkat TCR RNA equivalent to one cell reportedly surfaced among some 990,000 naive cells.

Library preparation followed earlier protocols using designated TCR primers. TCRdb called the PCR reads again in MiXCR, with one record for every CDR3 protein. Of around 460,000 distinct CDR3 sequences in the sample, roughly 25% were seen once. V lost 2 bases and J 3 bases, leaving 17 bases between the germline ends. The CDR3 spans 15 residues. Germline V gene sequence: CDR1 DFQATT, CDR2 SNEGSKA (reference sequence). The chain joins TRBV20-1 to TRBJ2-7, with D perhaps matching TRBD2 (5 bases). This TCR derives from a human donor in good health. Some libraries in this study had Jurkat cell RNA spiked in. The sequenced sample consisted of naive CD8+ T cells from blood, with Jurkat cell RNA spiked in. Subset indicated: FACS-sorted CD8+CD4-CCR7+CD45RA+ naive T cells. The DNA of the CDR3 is TGCAGTGCTAGACTTTCCGGCGGGCCCTACTACGAGCAGTACTTC. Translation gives CSARLSGGPYYEQYF.